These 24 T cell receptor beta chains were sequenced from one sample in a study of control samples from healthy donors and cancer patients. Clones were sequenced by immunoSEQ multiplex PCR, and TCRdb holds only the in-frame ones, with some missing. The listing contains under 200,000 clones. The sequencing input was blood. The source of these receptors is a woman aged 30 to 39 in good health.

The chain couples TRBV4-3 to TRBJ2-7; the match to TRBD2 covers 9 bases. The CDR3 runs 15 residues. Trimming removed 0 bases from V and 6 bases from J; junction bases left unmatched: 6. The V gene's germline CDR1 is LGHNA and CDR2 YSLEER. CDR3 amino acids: CASSQESGLASEQYF. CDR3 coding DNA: TGCGCCAGCAGCCAAGAATCGGGACTAGCAAGCGAGCAGTACTTC.

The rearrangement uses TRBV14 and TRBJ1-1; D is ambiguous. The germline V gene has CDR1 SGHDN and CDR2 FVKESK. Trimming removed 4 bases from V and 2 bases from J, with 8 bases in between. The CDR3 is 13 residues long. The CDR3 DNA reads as TGTGCCAGCAGCCCTCAGCCCAACACTGAAGCTTTCTTT. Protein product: CASSPQPNTEAFF.

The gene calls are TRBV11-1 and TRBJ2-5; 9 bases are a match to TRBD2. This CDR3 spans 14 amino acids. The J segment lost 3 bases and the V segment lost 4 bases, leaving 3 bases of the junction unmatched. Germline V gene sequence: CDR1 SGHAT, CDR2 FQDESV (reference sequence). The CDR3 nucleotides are TGTGCCAGCAGCTCTCGCGGGGGGGAAGAGACCCAGTACTTC. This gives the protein CASSSRGGEETQYF. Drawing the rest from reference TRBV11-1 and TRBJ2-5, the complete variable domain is EAEVAQSPRYKITEKSQAVAFWCDPISGHATLYWYRQILGQGPELLVQFQDESVVDDSQLPKDRFSAERLKGVDSTLKIQPAELGDSAMYLCASSSRGGEETQYFGPGTRLLVL.

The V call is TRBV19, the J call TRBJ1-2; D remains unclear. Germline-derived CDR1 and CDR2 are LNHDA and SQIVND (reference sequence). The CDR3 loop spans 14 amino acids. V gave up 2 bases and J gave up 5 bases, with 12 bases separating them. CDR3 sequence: CASSIKGRRYGYTF. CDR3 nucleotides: TGTGCCAGTAGTATAAAAGGGAGGCGTTATGGCTACACCTTC.

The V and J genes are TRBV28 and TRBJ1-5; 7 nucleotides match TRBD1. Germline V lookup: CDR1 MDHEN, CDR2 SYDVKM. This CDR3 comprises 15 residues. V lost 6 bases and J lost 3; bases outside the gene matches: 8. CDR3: CASRGGQRNNQPQHF. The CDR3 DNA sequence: TGTGCCAGCAGGGGGGGACAGCGAAACAATCAGCCCCAGCATTTT.

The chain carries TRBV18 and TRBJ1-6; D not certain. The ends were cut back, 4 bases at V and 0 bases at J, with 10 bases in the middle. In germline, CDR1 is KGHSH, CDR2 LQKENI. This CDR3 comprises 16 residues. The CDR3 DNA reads TGTGCCAGCTCACACACCGACCTCTCCTATAATTCACCCCTCCACTTT. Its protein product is CASSHTDLSYNSPLHF.

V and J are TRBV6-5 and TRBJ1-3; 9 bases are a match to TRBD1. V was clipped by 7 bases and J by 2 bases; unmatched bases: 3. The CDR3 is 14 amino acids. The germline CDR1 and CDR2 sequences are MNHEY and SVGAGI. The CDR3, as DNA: TGTGCCAGCACTAGGGACAGGGCTGGAAACACCATATATTTT. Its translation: CASTRDRAGNTIYF.

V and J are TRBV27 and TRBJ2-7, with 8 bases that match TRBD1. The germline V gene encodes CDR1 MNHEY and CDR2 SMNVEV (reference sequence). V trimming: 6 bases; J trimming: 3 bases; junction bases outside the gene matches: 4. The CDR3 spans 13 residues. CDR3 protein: CASSLGTGYEQYF. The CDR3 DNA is TGTGCCAGCAGCCTCGGGACAGGCTACGAGCAGTACTTC.

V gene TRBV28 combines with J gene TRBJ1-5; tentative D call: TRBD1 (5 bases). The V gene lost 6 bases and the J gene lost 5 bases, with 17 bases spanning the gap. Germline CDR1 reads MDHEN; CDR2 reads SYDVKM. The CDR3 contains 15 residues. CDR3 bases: TGTGCCAGCAGGCCCGGGACGGCGGGCTATCAGCCCCAGCATTTT. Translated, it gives CASRPGTAGYQPQHF.

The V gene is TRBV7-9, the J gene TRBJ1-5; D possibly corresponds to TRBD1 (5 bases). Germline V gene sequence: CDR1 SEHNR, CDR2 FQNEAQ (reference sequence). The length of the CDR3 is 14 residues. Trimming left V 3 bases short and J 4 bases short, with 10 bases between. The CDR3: CASSLGRGNQPQHF. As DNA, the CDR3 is TGTGCCAGCAGCTTGGGAAGGGGAAATCAGCCCCAGCATTTT.

DNA of the CDR3: TGTGCCAGCACGTCCCGGGTGGCAACTAATGAAAAACTGTTTTTT. Protein: CASTSRVATNEKLFF. The gene calls are TRBV11-2 and TRBJ1-4; D is uncertain. The CDR3 length is 15 residues. Germline CDR1 and CDR2: SGHAT and FQNNGV. Trimming removed 7 bases from V and 0 bases from J, with 12 bases in between.

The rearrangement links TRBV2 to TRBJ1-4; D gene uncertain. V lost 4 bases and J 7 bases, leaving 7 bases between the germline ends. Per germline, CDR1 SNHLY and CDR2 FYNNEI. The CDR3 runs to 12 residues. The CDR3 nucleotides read TGTGCCAGCAGTGTTAACGGTGAAAAACTGTTTTTT. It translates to CASSVNGEKLFF.

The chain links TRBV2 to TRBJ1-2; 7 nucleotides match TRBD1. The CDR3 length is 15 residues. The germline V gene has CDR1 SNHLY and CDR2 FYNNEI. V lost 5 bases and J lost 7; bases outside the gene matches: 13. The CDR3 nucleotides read TGTGCCAGCAGTTCGAGATTGACAGGGTTTTCTGGCTACACCTTC. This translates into CASSSRLTGFSGYTF.

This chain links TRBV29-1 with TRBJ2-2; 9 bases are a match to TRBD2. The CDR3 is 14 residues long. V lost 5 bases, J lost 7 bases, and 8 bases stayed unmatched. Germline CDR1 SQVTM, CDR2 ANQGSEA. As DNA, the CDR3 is TGCAGCGTTACTTCTAGCGGGGTGAACGGGGAGCTGTTTTTT. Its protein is CSVTSSGVNGELFF.

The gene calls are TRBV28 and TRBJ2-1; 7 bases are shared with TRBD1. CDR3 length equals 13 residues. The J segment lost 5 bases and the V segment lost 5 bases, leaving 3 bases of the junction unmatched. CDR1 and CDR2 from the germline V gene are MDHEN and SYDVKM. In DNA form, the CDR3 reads TGTGCCAGCAGTACGGGGACAGACAATGAGCAGTTCTTC. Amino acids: CASSTGTDNEQFF.

This CDR3 reads CASSLGTGNTNYGYTF. Written as DNA, the CDR3 is TGTGCCAGCAGTTTAGGGACAGGGAATACTAACTATGGCTACACCTTC. This sequence joins TRBV28 and TRBJ1-2; 9 bases align to TRBD1. CDR3 length: 16 amino acids. Germline loops: CDR1 MDHEN, CDR2 SYDVKM. Trimming cost V 2 bases and J 0 bases; bases outside gene matches: 4.

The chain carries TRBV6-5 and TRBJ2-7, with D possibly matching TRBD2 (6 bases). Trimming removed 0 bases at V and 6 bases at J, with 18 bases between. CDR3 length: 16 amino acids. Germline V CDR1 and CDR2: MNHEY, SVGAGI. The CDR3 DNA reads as TGTGCCAGCAGTTACTCGATGGCGGGGAGTCCAGGCGAGCAGTACTTC. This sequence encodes CASSYSMAGSPGEQYF.

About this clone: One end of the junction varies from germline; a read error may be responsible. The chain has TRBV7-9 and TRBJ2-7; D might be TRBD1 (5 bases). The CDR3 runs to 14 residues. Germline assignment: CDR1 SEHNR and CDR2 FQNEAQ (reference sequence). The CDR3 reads CASSPSGSSFEQYF. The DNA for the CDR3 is TGTGCCAGCAGCCCCTCAGGGTCCTCCTTCGAGCAGTACTTC.

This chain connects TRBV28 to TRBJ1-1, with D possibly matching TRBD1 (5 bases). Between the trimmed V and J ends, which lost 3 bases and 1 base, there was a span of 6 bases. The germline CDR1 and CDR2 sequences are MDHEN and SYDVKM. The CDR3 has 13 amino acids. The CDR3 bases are TGTGCCAGCAGTTTGGGGGAGAACACTGAAGCTTTCTTT. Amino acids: CASSLGENTEAFF.

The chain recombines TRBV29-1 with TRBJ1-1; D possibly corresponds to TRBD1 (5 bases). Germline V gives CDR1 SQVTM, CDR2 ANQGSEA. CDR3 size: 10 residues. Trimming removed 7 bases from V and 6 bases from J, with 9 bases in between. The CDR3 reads CSAGRAEAFF. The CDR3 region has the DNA TGCAGCGCGGGGCGAGCTGAAGCTTTCTTT.

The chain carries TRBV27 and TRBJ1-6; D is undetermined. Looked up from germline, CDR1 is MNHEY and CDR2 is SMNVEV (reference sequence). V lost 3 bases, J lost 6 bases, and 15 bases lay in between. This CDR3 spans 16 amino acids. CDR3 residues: CASSFRLATVNSPLHF. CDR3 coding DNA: TGTGCCAGCAGTTTCAGGCTGGCTACAGTTAATTCACCCCTCCACTTT.

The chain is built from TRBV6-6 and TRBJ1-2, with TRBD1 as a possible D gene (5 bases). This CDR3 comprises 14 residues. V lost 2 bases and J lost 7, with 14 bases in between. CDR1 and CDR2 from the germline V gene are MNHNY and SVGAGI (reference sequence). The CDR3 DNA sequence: TGTGCCAGCAGTTACGGGGGAGAGGTATCTGGCTACACCTTC. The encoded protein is CASSYGGEVSGYTF.

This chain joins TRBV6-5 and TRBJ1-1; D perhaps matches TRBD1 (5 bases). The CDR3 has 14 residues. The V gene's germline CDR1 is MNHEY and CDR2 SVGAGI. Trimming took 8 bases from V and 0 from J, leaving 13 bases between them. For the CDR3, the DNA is TGTGCCAGCTCTTGGACGGACATGAACACTGAAGCTTTCTTT. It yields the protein CASSWTDMNTEAFF.

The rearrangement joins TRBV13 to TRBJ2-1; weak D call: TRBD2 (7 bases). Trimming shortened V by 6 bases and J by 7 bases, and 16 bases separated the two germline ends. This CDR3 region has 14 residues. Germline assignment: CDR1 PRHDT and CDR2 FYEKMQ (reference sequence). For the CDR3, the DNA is TGTGCCAGCAGGAGGAGGGGGGGCCTGAATGAGCAGTTCTTC. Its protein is CASRRRGGLNEQFF.